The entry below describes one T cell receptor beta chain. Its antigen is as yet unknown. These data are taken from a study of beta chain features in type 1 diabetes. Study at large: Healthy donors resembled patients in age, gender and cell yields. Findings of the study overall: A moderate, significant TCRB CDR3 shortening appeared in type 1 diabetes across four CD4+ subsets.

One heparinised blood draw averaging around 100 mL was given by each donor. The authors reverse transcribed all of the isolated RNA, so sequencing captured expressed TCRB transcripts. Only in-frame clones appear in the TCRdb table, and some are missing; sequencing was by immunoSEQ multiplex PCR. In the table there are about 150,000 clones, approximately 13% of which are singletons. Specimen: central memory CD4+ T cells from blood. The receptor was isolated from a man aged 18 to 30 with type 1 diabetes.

The CDR3 loop reads CASSPRTSGGATKTQYF. The CDR3 DNA follows: TGTGCCAGTAGTCCCCGGACTAGCGGGGGGGCAACGAAGACCCAGTACTTC. J is TRBJ2-5 and V is TRBV19; 15 bases are shared with TRBD2. This CDR3 has 17 residues. The V segment lost 5 bases and the J segment 6 bases; nucleotides outside the gene matches: 10. Germline V gene lookup returns CDR1 LNHDA and CDR2 SQIVND (reference sequence).